This is a list of T cell receptor beta chains from one sample in a study of identical twins. TCRdb independently ran MiXCR on the 5' RACE reads; one entry per CDR3 protein. The sample has around 340,000 distinct CDR3 sequences; 9% to 10% are singletons. Material for sequencing was naive T cells sorted from blood. These receptor sequences come from a woman aged 50 to 65 in good health. CDR3s leave out the opening cysteine and the closing phenylalanine or tryptophan. A D gene is named only where the DNA matches it firmly. Clone sizes are given selectively: once, few, many, or a class where the clone is expanded.

D gene,clone size,V gene,J gene,CDR3 protein
-,many,TRBV10-3,TRBJ2-6,AIGSSGANVLT
-,-,TRBV29-1,TRBJ2-5,SGGFTLGGETQY
-,-,TRBV9,TRBJ2-7,ASSVDYGGYEQY
TRBD1,few,TRBV6-2/TRBV6-3,TRBJ2-2,ANDRGGTATGELF
-,many,TRBV14,TRBJ1-1,ASTPQGNRNTEAF
-,-,TRBV5-1,TRBJ1-5,ASSLVEGGNNQPQH
TRBD2,many,TRBV5-1,TRBJ2-3,ASSYGLAGGTDTQY
-,few,TRBV12-3/TRBV12-4,TRBJ2-1,ASSSYPGHNNEQF
-,few,TRBV6-5,TRBJ2-1,ASSYVRGRAYNEQF
TRBD1,-,TRBV6-5,TRBJ2-7,ASSLSGQGSYEQY
-,few,TRBV20-1,TRBJ2-3,SVGQITDTQY
TRBD2,-,TRBV5-4,TRBJ2-1,ASSQAGAYFNEQF
TRBD2,-,TRBV3-1,TRBJ2-1,ASSLTSGRGPSENEQF
-,-,TRBV7-2,TRBJ2-2,ASSPDPHGELF
-,-,TRBV4-1,TRBJ2-3,ASSHRDHTDTQY
TRBD1,many,TRBV7-9,TRBJ2-1,ASSLTGGHEQF
-,many,TRBV28,TRBJ2-3,ASSLWGSGSTDTQY
-,many,TRBV6-5,TRBJ2-7,ASSYSEKDYEQY
-,-,TRBV5-1,TRBJ2-6,ASSFGQGSAGANVLT
-,many,TRBV24-1,TRBJ2-3,ATSDLAEGTDTQY
TRBD1,few,TRBV27,TRBJ1-3,ASSRDRGYSGNTIY
TRBD2,few,TRBV9,TRBJ2-1,ASSVISGAYGEQF
-,few,TRBV29-1,TRBJ1-1,SVETTPNTEAF
TRBD2,many,TRBV29-1,TRBJ2-1,SVTRVAGGYEQF
-,-,TRBV5-1,TRBJ1-6,ASSLTPGSPLH
TRBD2,-,TRBV11-3,TRBJ2-3,ASSPRAGGRDTQY
-,many,TRBV5-1,TRBJ1-1,ASSTTGTEAF
TRBD1,-,TRBV27,TRBJ1-5,ASSAGQGAIQPQH
TRBD1,many,TRBV12-3/TRBV12-4,TRBJ2-7,ASSPRTGGTYEQY
TRBD2,many,TRBV20-1,TRBJ2-1,SARLLAGAGAYNEQF
TRBD2,few,TRBV28,TRBJ2-5,ASSSPRGEGETQY
-,many,TRBV12-3/TRBV12-4,TRBJ2-3,ASSLESGTATGTQY
-,-,TRBV3-1,TRBJ2-7,ASSPGLGQEEQY
TRBD1,-,TRBV5-1,TRBJ1-4,ASSLGRQGALRQEKLF
-,few,TRBV5-1,TRBJ2-2,ASSLFSGGANTGELF
TRBD2,few,TRBV11-3,TRBJ2-7,ASSFGTSGRREQY
TRBD2,few,TRBV4-1,TRBJ2-5,ASSQEGLAGVETQY
-,few,TRBV3-1,TRBJ2-3,ASSPTGRGGDTQY
-,many,TRBV7-9,TRBJ1-5,ASSLAGDSNQPQH
TRBD2,-,TRBV5-1,TRBJ2-1,ASSWPSGREDNEQF
-,-,TRBV3-1,TRBJ2-6,ASSQGTPGANVLT
-,many,TRBV12-3/TRBV12-4,TRBJ2-5,ASSLGEETQY
-,-,TRBV3-1,TRBJ1-5,ASSHWGVGQPQH
-,-,TRBV7-7,TRBJ2-2,ASSLTYSGNTGELF
TRBD2,-,TRBV7-2,TRBJ2-5,ASSLGVTSFETQY
-,-,TRBV4-1,TRBJ1-2,ASSQDLVPTGANYGYT
TRBD1,-,TRBV18,TRBJ2-5,ASSPELGGEETQY
TRBD2,few,TRBV6-5,TRBJ2-7,ASSYRGGSEQY
TRBD2,few,TRBV20-1,TRBJ2-7,SALSGSKYEQY
-,few,TRBV12-3/TRBV12-4,TRBJ2-5,ASRTPSQETQY
TRBD2,few,TRBV20-1,TRBJ2-2,SARGLADYTGELF
-,many,TRBV20-1,TRBJ2-1,SARVIGVYNEQF
TRBD2,many,TRBV6-2/TRBV6-3,TRBJ2-2,ASSPLRSGRAGELF
TRBD2,few,TRBV6-1,TRBJ2-1,ASTESRLAGYNEQF
-,-,TRBV12-3/TRBV12-4,TRBJ2-2,ASSFRSTGELF
TRBD2,-,TRBV7-9,TRBJ2-3,ASSGDYTDTQY
-,-,TRBV21-1,TRBJ2-3,ASSKGVAGGPYTQY
-,many,TRBV4-1,TRBJ2-1,ASSQVQNSYNEQF
-,-,TRBV20-1,TRBJ1-6,SARDRSGILSPLH
-,-,TRBV3-1,TRBJ1-1,ASSQGHTNTEAF